The clone carrying this T cell receptor (beta chain) showed up just a few times. The antigen remains undetermined. This specimen comes from a study of T-cell memory formation after mild COVID-19. The V and J ends lost 5 bases and 0 bases respectively, with 11 bases between them. Germline lookup yields CDR1 MNHEY and CDR2 SMNVEV (reference sequence). The CDR3 sequence is 15 residues long. TCRdb recomputed calls from the 5' RACE reads with MiXCR, one row per CDR3 protein. The sample gives about 150,000 distinct CDR3 sequences, roughly 15% of which show up once; 12% to 15% is in the top ten. Study-wide findings and caveats: Clones that shrank (day 15 to 85) were balanced CD4/CD8, whereas later expanders leaned CD4+.

The receptor's source is an adult woman who had mild COVID-19 (a few samples of this study predate the infection). Cell type and time point are not known. Sequenced material: PBMCs or a T cell subset sorted from them (not recorded which). The V call is TRBV27, the J call TRBJ1-5; D ambiguous. The CDR3 DNA is TGTGCCAGCAGTCTGGCCGGATATAGCAATCAGCCCCAGCATTTT. As protein: CASSLAGYSNQPQHF.